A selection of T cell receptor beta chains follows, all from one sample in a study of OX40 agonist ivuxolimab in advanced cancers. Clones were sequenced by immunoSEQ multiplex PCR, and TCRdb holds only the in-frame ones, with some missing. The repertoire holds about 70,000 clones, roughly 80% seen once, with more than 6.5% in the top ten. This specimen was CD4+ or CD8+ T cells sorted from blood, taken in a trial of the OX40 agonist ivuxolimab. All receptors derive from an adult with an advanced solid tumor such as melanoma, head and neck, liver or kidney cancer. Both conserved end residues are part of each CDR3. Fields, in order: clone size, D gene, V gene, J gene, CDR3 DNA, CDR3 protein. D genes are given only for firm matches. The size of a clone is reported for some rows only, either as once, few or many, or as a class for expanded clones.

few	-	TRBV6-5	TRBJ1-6	TGTGCCAGCAGTTACTCTGAGTCTCGTTCACCCCTCCACTTT	CASSYSESRSPLHF
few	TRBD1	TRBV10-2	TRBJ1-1	TGCGCCAGCAGACAGGGGGCTCGTGTCCCTGAAGCTTTCTTT	CASRQGARVPEAFF
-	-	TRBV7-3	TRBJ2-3	TGTGCCAGCAGCTTAGTAGGGTCAGGGGCGGCAGATACGCAGTATTTT	CASSLVGSGAADTQYF
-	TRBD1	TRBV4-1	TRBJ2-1	TGCGCCAGCAGCCGGTCTGGGACAGGGGTCAGTGAGCAGTTCTTC	CASSRSGTGVSEQFF
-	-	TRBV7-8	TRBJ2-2	TGTGCCAGCAGCCGCACTAGCACGAACACCGGGGAGCTGTTTTTT	CASSRTSTNTGELFF
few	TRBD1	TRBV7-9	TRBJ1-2	TGTGCCAGCAGCTTAGCGGACAGGGGTAGAGAGGGCTACACCTTC	CASSLADRGREGYTF
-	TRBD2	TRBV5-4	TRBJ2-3	TGTGCCAGCAGCCGAGAGGGCGGGGGGTCAACAGATACGCAGTATTTT	CASSREGGGSTDTQYF
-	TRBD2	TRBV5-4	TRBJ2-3	TGTGCCAGCAGCCCAGGCGGGAGGGACACAGATACGCAGTATTTT	CASSPGGRDTDTQYF
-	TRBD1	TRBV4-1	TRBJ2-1	TGCGCCAGCAGCCAAGTGTCTTCGGACGACAGGGATGAGCAGTTCTTC	CASSQVSSDDRDEQFF
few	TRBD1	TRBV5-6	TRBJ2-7	TGTGCCAGCAGCCCTGGGACAGGCCTCTTCTACGAGCAGTACTTC	CASSPGTGLFYEQYF
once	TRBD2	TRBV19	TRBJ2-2	TGTGCCAGTGACGATGCTGGGACTGGGACTAGCGGGAAAACCGGGGAGCTGTTTTTT	CASDDAGTGTSGKTGELFF
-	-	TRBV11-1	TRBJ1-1	TGTGCCAGCAGCAAGGAACACTATGAAGCTTTCTTT	CASSKEHYEAFF
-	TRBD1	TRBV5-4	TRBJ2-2	TGTGCCAGCAGCGGCGGGACAGGGGTTTCGACCGGGGAGCTGTTTTTT	CASSGGTGVSTGELFF
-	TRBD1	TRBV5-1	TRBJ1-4	TGCGCCAGCAGCCCAGGCGACAGGGGTAATGAAAAACTGTTTTTT	CASSPGDRGNEKLFF
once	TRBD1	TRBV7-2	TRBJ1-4	TGTGCCAGCAGCGACTGGGACAGTAATAATGAAAAACTGTTTTTT	CASSDWDSNNEKLFF
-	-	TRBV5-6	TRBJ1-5	TGTGCCAGCAGCCCCGGGAGGGGAGGCAATCAGCCCCAGCATTTT	CASSPGRGGNQPQHF
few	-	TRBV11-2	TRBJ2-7	TGTGCCAGCAGCTTAGATCTCGGGGAGGTCAACGGGCAGTACTTC	CASSLDLGEVNGQYF
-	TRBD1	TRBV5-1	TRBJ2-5	TGCGCCAGCAGCCCGGGACAGGAAGAGACCCAGTACTTC	CASSPGQEETQYF
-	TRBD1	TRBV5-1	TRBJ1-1	TGCGCCAGCAGTCCTTGGACAGGGGGCGCGGTGGACACTGAAGCTTTCTTT	CASSPWTGGAVDTEAFF
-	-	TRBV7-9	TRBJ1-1	TGTGCCAGCAGCGATCGCAGGAGGTCCCCGCTGAACACTGAAGCTTTCTTT	CASSDRRRSPLNTEAFF
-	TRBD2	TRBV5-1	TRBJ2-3	TGCGCCAGCAGCACTCCGCGACTAGCGGGGCAGTCAGATACGCAGTATTTT	CASSTPRLAGQSDTQYF
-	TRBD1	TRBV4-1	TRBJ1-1	TGCGCCAGCAGCCACCCCGACAGGGTCGGCACTGAAGCTTTCTTT	CASSHPDRVGTEAFF
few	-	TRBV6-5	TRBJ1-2	TGTGCCAGCAGTTACTCTCACTCCTTGGGCTACACCTTC	CASSYSHSLGYTF
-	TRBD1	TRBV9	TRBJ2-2	TGTGCCAGCAGCGGACCGTGGACAGGGGGGACCGGGGAGCTGTTTTTT	CASSGPWTGGTGELFF
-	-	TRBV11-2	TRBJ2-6	TGTGCCAGCGGCTCTGGGGCCAACGTCCTGACTTTC	CASGSGANVLTF
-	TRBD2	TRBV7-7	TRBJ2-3	TGTGCCAGCAGCTCAATAGCGGGGGGCACAGATACGCAGTATTTT	CASSSIAGGTDTQYF
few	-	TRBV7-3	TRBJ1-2	TGTGCCAGCAGCCCGGGACACCTCTATGGCTACACCTTC	CASSPGHLYGYTF
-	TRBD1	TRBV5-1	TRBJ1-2	TGCGCCAGCAGCTTGAGAACCGGGACAGGGGAAAATGGCTACACCTTC	CASSLRTGTGENGYTF
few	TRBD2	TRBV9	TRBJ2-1	TGTGCCAGCAGCAGGGGCAGCGGGGGAGAGCAGTTCTTC	CASSRGSGGEQFF
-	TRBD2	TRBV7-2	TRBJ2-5	TGTGCCAGCAGCTATGAACTAGCGGGAAAGCAGTACTTC	CASSYELAGKQYF
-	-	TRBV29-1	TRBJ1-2	TGCAGCGTTATGAGGAACCACGGTTCCGGGGACGGCTACACCTTC	CSVMRNHGSGDGYTF
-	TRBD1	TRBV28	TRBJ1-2	TGTGCCAGCAGTCGTGATTCCGGGACAGGGGTAAACTATGGCTACACCTTC	CASSRDSGTGVNYGYTF
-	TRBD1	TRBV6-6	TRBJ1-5	TGTGCCAGCAGTTCTTCCACAGGGGGAGGACAGCCCCAGCATTTT	CASSSSTGGGQPQHF
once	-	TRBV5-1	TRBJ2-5	TGCGCCAGCGCCCCCAGGGGGGACGGGCTACAAGAGACCCAGTACTTC	CASAPRGDGLQETQYF
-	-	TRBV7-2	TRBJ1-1	TGTGCCAGCAGCGCAGAGGTCGGACGGCTGAACACTGAAGCTTTCTTT	CASSAEVGRLNTEAFF
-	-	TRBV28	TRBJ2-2	TGTGCCAGCAGCCCTCGGGGGACTGAGGAATCCGGGGAGCTGTTTTTT	CASSPRGTEESGELFF
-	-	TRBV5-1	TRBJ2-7	TGCGCCAGCAGCTTGGAATTAGTTAGCCCCCTGTACTTC	CASSLELVSPLYF
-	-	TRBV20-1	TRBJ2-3	TGCAGTGCCACGATGGCAGATACGCAGTATTTT	CSATMADTQYF
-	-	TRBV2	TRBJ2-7	TGTGCCAGCGGGTACACCTCCTACGAGCAGTACTTC	CASGYTSYEQYF
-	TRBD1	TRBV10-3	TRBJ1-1	TGTGCCATCAGTGAGTCAATACTAGGACAGGGGAGAACTGAAGCTTTCTTT	CAISESILGQGRTEAFF
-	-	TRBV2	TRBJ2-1	TGTGCCAGCAATCCGGGGCTCTCCTACAATGAGCAGTTCTTC	CASNPGLSYNEQFF
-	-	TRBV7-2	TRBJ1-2	TGTGCCAGCAGCACCCGGGACGTCAACTATGGCTACACCTTC	CASSTRDVNYGYTF